Following are 29 T cell receptor beta chains from one sample sequenced in a study of OX40 agonist ivuxolimab in advanced cancers. Library construction relied on the immunoSEQ multiplex PCR assay. Not all clones reach the TCRdb copy of this immuneACCESS table, which keeps in-frame sequences only. Checked studies attribute under half of the gap to unresolved V genes and leave the rest unexplained. This sample lists approximately 70,000 clones; about four fifths were detected once. Of the sample, under 7% falls within the top ten clones. The sample here was CD4+ or CD8+ T cells sorted from blood, taken in a trial of the OX40 agonist ivuxolimab. The source of these receptors is an adult with an advanced solid tumor such as melanoma, head and neck, liver or kidney cancer.

The V gene is TRBV4-3, the J gene TRBJ2-7; weak D call: TRBD1 (7 bases). This CDR3 has 15 amino acids. The germline V and J ends were trimmed by 0 bases and 2 bases, with 11 bases remaining between them. Germline CDR1 is LGHNA and CDR2 is YSLEER. Written as DNA, the CDR3 is TGCGCCAGCAGCCAAGATCGCAGGGGGGCCTACGAGCAGTACTTC. This translates into CASSQDRRGAYEQYF.

This clone was seen more than once but under ten times. CDR3 protein: CASSPQPHTEAFF. The CDR3 bases are TGTGCCAGCAGCCCACAGCCCCACACTGAAGCTTTCTTT. The rearrangement uses TRBV9 and TRBJ1-1, with unresolved D. V dropped 4 bases and J dropped 3 bases, with 10 bases sitting between them. Germline assignment: CDR1 SGDLS and CDR2 YYNGEE. The CDR3 sequence is 13 residues long.

The chain links TRBV7-8 to TRBJ1-2; TRBD1 aligns across 7 bases. Trimming cost V 5 bases and J 1 base; bases outside gene matches: 4. The CDR3 length is 14 residues. From germline, CDR1 is SGHVS and CDR2 FQNEAQ. CDR3 region: CASSQGQLNYGYTF. CDR3 coding DNA: TGTGCCAGCAGCCAGGGACAGCTTAACTATGGCTACACCTTC.

V is TRBV27 and J is TRBJ2-6; no definite D call. The CDR3 contains 18 residues. Germline CDR1 is MNHEY and CDR2 is SMNVEV (reference sequence). The V and J ends lost 4 bases and 0 bases respectively, with 16 bases between them. For the CDR3, the DNA is TGTGCCAGCAGTTATCGACCCGGAATCCGCTCTGGGGCCAACGTCCTGACTTTC. Translated, it gives CASSYRPGIRSGANVLTF.

The gene calls are TRBV7-2 and TRBJ2-7, with 10 bases aligning to TRBD2. Germline V gene data show CDR1 as SGHTA and CDR2 as FQGNSA. The trim removed 3 bases at V and 8 bases at J, leaving 7 bases unmatched. This CDR3 spans 14 amino acids. The CDR3 nucleotides read TGTGCCAGCAGCTTCTTCTCTAGCGGGAGTAAGCAGTACTTC. Its translation is CASSFFSSGSKQYF.

V gene TRBV4-2 combines with J gene TRBJ2-1, with D perhaps matching TRBD2 (6 bases). Between the trimmed V and J ends, which lost 6 bases and 0 bases, there was a span of 9 bases. This CDR3 region has 14 residues. Per germline, CDR1 LGHNA and CDR2 YNFKEQ. The CDR3 DNA follows: TGTGCCAGCAGATCGCGGGACTCCTACAATGAGCAGTTCTTC. Translating gives CASRSRDSYNEQFF.

The chain links TRBV5-4 to TRBJ1-4; D possibly corresponds to TRBD1 (5 bases). The CDR3 spans 14 residues. The ends were cut back, 0 bases at V and 3 bases at J, with 6 bases in the middle. Germline assignment: CDR1 SGHNT and CDR2 YYREEE (reference sequence). The CDR3 DNA reads TGTGCCAGCAGCTTGGGGGGGTCTAATGAAAAACTGTTTTTT. It encodes CASSLGGSNEKLFF.

The genes are TRBV29-1 and TRBJ2-3; TRBD2 aligns across 8 bases. Germline lookup yields CDR1 SQVTM and CDR2 ANQGSEA. This CDR3 region has 13 residues. Trimming cost V 4 bases and J 7 bases; bases outside gene matches: 7. This CDR3 is CSVVGGAEYTQYF. CDR3 DNA: TGCAGCGTTGTCGGGGGGGCGGAATATACGCAGTATTTT.

The genes are TRBV7-9 and TRBJ2-3, with D uncertain. Trimming shortened V by 1 base and J by 6 bases, and 14 bases separated the two germline ends. This CDR3 has 15 amino acids. Germline V gene data show CDR1 as SEHNR and CDR2 as FQNEAQ (reference sequence). The CDR3 sequence is CASSLERVSADTQYF. CDR3 nucleotides: TGTGCCAGCAGCTTAGAGAGAGTCTCGGCGGATACGCAGTATTTT.

The gene calls are TRBV4-2 and TRBJ2-1; D unresolved. Looked up from germline, CDR1 is LGHNA and CDR2 is YNFKEQ. CDR3 length: 16 residues. Trimming took off 1 base at V and 7 bases at J, with 17 bases between the two ends. CDR3 loop: CASSQGEIRAGNEQFF. The CDR3 bases are TGTGCCAGCAGCCAAGGTGAGATCCGCGCTGGTAATGAGCAGTTCTTC.

V and J are TRBV7-2 and TRBJ1-2, with TRBD1 as a possible D gene (5 bases). With 2 bases removed from V and 1 base from J, the gap between germline ends came to 20 bases. CDR3 length: 18 residues. The germline gives CDR1 SGHTA, CDR2 FQGNSA. The CDR3 loop is CASSLLTGLGPLNYGYTF. The CDR3 DNA is TGTGCCAGCAGCTTACTGACGGGGCTAGGCCCGCTTAACTATGGCTACACCTTC.

The J gene is TRBJ1-4, the V gene TRBV15; D is unresolved. Germline V gene sequence: CDR1 LNHNV, CDR2 YYDKDF (reference sequence). The CDR3 sequence is 15 residues long. The V end was cut by 3 bases, the J end by 8 bases, with 16 bases between. Written as DNA, the CDR3 is TGTGCCACCAGCAGGGAACCGACACTTGGGGAAAAACTGTTTTTT. Protein sequence: CATSREPTLGEKLFF.

The chain employs TRBV6-6 and TRBJ1-1, with 7 positions matching TRBD1. CDR1 is MNHNY and CDR2 is SVGAGI in the germline V gene (reference sequence). V gave up 5 bases and J gave up 7 bases; unmatched junction bases: 10. The CDR3 is 14 amino acids. CDR3 bases: TGTGCCAGCAGTAACGGCAGGGGGTTGGTTGAAGCTTTCTTT. Its translation is CASSNGRGLVEAFF.

The V gene is TRBV2, the J gene TRBJ2-5; 10 bases match TRBD1. This CDR3 has 15 amino acids. CDR1 is SNHLY, CDR2 FYNNEI, per germline. The V segment lost 5 bases and the J segment 3 bases; nucleotides outside the gene matches: 6. CDR3 residues: CASSKRGQGKETQYF. CDR3 DNA: TGTGCCAGCAGTAAAAGGGGACAGGGGAAAGAGACCCAGTACTTC.

Notes on this clone: A far bigger clonotype differs at one base, so this is likely a read error. The chain joins TRBV4-2 to TRBJ1-1, with D possibly matching TRBD1 (6 bases). The CDR3 has 13 residues. Germline V gene data show CDR1 as LGHNA and CDR2 as YNFKEQ. Between the trimmed V and J ends, which lost 5 bases and 6 bases, there was a span of 13 bases. This CDR3 reads CASSLEGGSEAFF. In DNA, the CDR3 is TGTGCCAGCAGCTTGGAAGGGGGGTCTGAAGCTTTCTTT.

The chain combines TRBV28 with TRBJ2-1, with D hard to call. The V end lost 7 bases, the J end lost 7 bases, and 8 bases lay between the germline ends. There are 11 residues in the CDR3. Germline values: CDR1 MDHEN, CDR2 SYDVKM. Here the CDR3 DNA reads TGTGCCAGCAATACCCTTAATGAGCAGTTCTTC. It codes for CASNTLNEQFF.

The chain carries TRBV19 and TRBJ2-5; weak D call: TRBD2 (6 bases). Trimming removed 5 bases from V and 1 base from J, with 14 bases in between. Germline V CDR1 and CDR2: LNHDA, SQIVND (reference sequence). The CDR3 sequence is 15 residues long. CDR3 protein: CASSPGGTLQETQYF. The CDR3 nucleotides are TGTGCCAGTAGTCCTGGCGGGACCCTCCAAGAGACCCAGTACTTC.

The V call is TRBV4-2, the J call TRBJ1-5, with 8 bases lining up with TRBD1. CDR3 size: 16 residues. CDR1 and CDR2 from the germline V gene are LGHNA and YNFKEQ. V lost 0 bases, J lost 2 bases, and 3 bases stayed unmatched. The CDR3 nucleotides are TGTGCCAGCAGCCAAGAGACAGGGGAAGGCAATCAGCCCCAGCATTTT. Translation: CASSQETGEGNQPQHF.

The rearrangement uses TRBV28 and TRBJ1-5, with D unclear. Germline CDR1 is MDHEN and CDR2 is SYDVKM. V lost 2 bases to trimming and J lost 2 bases, with 10 bases between them. This CDR3 comprises 15 residues. In DNA, the CDR3 is TGTGCCAGCAGTTTACGGGGTCAGGGCAATCAGCCCCAGCATTTT. Its translation: CASSLRGQGNQPQHF.

The rearrangement links TRBV6-5 to TRBJ2-3; 10 nucleotides align to TRBD1. Trimming removed 8 bases from V and 2 bases from J; junction bases left unmatched: 1. CDR1 is MNHEY, CDR2 SVGAGI, per germline. The CDR3 sequence is 13 residues long. The CDR3 DNA reads as TGTGCCAGCGGGACAGGGGACACAGATACGCAGTATTTT. Protein product: CASGTGDTDTQYF.

The rearrangement uses TRBV10-3 and TRBJ1-5; no firm D call. Germline assignment: CDR1 ENHRY and CDR2 SYGVKD. The CDR3 is 16 amino acids. The germline V and J ends were trimmed by 3 bases and 3 bases, with 15 bases remaining between them. CDR3 sequence reads: CAISDSNPTTNQPQHF. CDR3 in DNA: TGTGCCATCAGTGATAGTAACCCAACAACCAATCAGCCCCAGCATTTT.

The gene calls are TRBV25-1 and TRBJ2-3, with TRBD2 identical over 8 bases. CDR1 is MGHDK and CDR2 is SYGVNS in the germline V gene. This CDR3 has 17 amino acids. Trimming removed 5 bases from V and 5 bases from J; junction bases left unmatched: 15. The CDR3 DNA follows: TGTGCCAGCAGTTCGTATCGGGGGGGACGGACCGGAGATACGCAGTATTTT. It codes for CASSSYRGGRTGDTQYF. The entire variable domain, with the rest obtained from reference TRBV25-1 and TRBJ2-3, is as follows: EADIYQTPRYLVIGTGKKITLECSQTMGHDKMYWYQQDPGMELHLIHYSYGVNSTEKGDLSSESTVSRIRTEHFPLTLESARPSHTSQYLCASSSYRGGRTGDTQYFGPGTRLTVL.

Points on this clone: Other DNA sequences of this sample code for an identical CDR3. This chain connects TRBV4-3 to TRBJ2-3, with TRBD2 matching over 8 bases. Trimming removed 0 bases from V and 6 bases from J; junction bases left unmatched: 5. This CDR3 is built from 15 residues. From germline, CDR1 is LGHNA and CDR2 YSLEER. The CDR3 is CASSQDHGRADTQYF. The CDR3 bases are TGCGCCAGCAGCCAAGATCACGGGAGGGCTGATACGCAGTATTTT.

This clone was counted between two and nine times. CDR3 sequence: CASSLVWGSQLNYGYTF. For the CDR3, the DNA is TGTGCCAGCAGCTTAGTATGGGGCAGCCAACTTAACTATGGCTACACCTTC. The V and J genes are TRBV7-9 and TRBJ1-2, with a tentative D call TRBD1 (5 bases). This CDR3 is built from 17 residues. Between the trimmed V and J ends, which lost 1 base and 1 base, there was a span of 16 bases. The germline V gene has CDR1 SEHNR and CDR2 FQNEAQ (reference sequence). The full variable domain, rest sourced from reference TRBV7-9 and TRBJ1-2, is DTGVSQNPRHKITKRGQNVTFRCDPISEHNRLYWYRQTLGQGPEFLTYFQNEAQLEKSRLLSDRFSAERPKGSFSTLEIQRTEQGDSAMYLCASSLVWGSQLNYGYTFGSGTRLTVV.

The chain combines TRBV7-2 with TRBJ1-5; D gene unclear. The CDR3 extends over 15 amino acids. CDR1 is SGHTA, CDR2 FQGNSA, per germline. Trimming stripped 1 base from V and 6 bases from J, with 13 bases between. As DNA, the CDR3 is TGTGCCAGCAGCTTAGGGCCCGAAGAAACTCAGCCCCAGCATTTT. Its protein is CASSLGPEETQPQHF.

The V call is TRBV5-1, the J call TRBJ2-3; D uncertain. V gave up 2 bases and J gave up 2 bases, with 12 bases separating them. The CDR3 covers 15 residues. Germline V gene sequence: CDR1 SGHRS, CDR2 YFSETQ. DNA for the CDR3: TGCGCCAGCAGCTTTGGGTCGTCGTACACAGATACGCAGTATTTT. Its translation is CASSFGSSYTDTQYF.

V gene TRBV20-1 combines with J gene TRBJ2-5; D is uncertain. The CDR3 is 11 residues long. V was clipped by 8 bases and J by 5 bases, with 12 bases between them. Germline CDR1 reads DFQATT; CDR2 reads SNEGSKA (reference sequence). The CDR3 protein is CSPGVAETQYF. CDR3 bases: TGCAGTCCGGGTGTCGCGGAGACCCAGTACTTC.

V gene TRBV30 combines with J gene TRBJ1-6, with D tentatively TRBD1 (6 bases). The V end was cut by 3 bases, the J end by 0 bases, with 12 bases between. The CDR3 runs 16 residues. Germline V CDR1 and CDR2: GTSNPN, SVGIG (reference sequence). The CDR3 loop reads CAWRLQGGSYNSPLHF. DNA for the CDR3: TGTGCCTGGAGGTTACAGGGCGGCTCCTATAATTCACCCCTCCACTTT.

This clone has just a few counts. V usage is TRBV7-7 and J usage is TRBJ2-7, with 7 bases lining up with TRBD1. The CDR3 has 15 amino acids. Germline CDR1 reads SSHAT; CDR2 reads FNYEAQ (reference sequence). The CDR3 spells CASSQARDSAYEQYV. CDR3 bases: TGTGCTAGCAGCCAGGCCCGGGACAGTGCCTACGAGCAGTACGTC.